This TCR beta chain originates from a study of shared clonotypes between healthy human individuals. The V gene's germline CDR1 is SGHRS and CDR2 YFSETQ. The trim removed 4 bases at V and 2 bases at J, leaving 6 bases unmatched. There are 15 residues in the CDR3. Sorted-subset replicate PCR reactions contained 150 to 200 ng DNA, corresponding to some 28,000 T cell genomes. Sequenced by immunoSEQ multiplex PCR; TCRdb stores in-frame clones only, minus some. The profile shows 2 million to 2.5 million clones, 80% to 95% of them singletons. The study drew its donors from healthy HIV-negative adults without recent acute infections or vaccinations. Regarding this clone: The antigen is not known.

Study-level points and caveats: Shared clonotypes across all four donors exceeded non-shared ones in generation probability.

The chain carries TRBV5-1 and TRBJ2-3; the match to TRBD1 covers 8 bases. The sequence came from a man between 18 and 35 years old in good health. Some clones in this sample may be carry-over from other donors' samples. Sequenced: naive CD4+ T cells from PBMCs. Subset in this sample: CD45RA+ positively selected. The CDR3 DNA reads as TGCGCCAGCAGCAAGGGACAGGCAGTCACAGATACGCAGTATTTT. It encodes CASSKGQAVTDTQYF.